The T cell receptor (beta chain) under discussion was sequenced for a study of spatial heterogeneity in lung cancer. As for the study in general: More beta-chain than alpha-chain sequences were consistently detected. Raw reads showed each unique TCR and UMI combination turning up more than ten times on average.

Each CDR3 protein gets one entry after TCRdb re-called the 5' RACE reads with MiXCR. The table lists about 52,000 distinct CDR3 sequences, around 7% of them singletons, with approximately 40% in the top ten. The CDR3 has 16 residues. The V gene's germline CDR1 is SGHVS and CDR2 FQNEAQ. Trimming removed 1 base from V and 4 bases from J, with 16 bases in between. This clonotype was counted ten times or more. Time point indicated: blood at routine non-recurrence follow-up after resection. TCRs were sequenced from unsorted whole RNA of tumor, nontumor lung or PBMC. The rearrangement links TRBV7-8 to TRBJ2-5; D is possibly TRBD1 (6 bases). The source was PBMCs, collected at follow-up. The origin of this receptor is a female donor with early-stage non-small cell lung cancer. The CDR3: CASSLGQAGRRETQYF. The CDR3 coding sequence is TGTGCCAGCAGCTTAGGACAGGCCGGCCGAAGAGAGACCCAGTACTTC.